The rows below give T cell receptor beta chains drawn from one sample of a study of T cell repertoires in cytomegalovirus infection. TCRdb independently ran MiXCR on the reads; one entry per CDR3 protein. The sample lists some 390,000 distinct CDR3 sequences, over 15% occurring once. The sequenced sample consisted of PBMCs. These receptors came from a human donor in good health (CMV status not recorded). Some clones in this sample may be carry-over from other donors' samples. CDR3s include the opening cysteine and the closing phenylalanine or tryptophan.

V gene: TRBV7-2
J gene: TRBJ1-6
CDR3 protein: CASSFGRTGLRVSPLHF

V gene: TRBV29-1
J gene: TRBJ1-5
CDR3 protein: CSPTVRGQQDQPQHF

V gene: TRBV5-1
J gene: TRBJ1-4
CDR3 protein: CASSLDRQNEKLFF

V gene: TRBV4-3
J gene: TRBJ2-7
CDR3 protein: CASSQPWWGSPKRPLSIYEQYF

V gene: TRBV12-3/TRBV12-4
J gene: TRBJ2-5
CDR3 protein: CASSLTPIAGVGETQYF

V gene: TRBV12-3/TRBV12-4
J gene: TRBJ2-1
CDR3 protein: CASSLAGTSGGLPSSYNEQFF

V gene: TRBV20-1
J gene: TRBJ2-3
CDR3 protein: CSARDKADTQYF

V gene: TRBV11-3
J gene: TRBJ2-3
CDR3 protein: CASSLGWGTDTQYF

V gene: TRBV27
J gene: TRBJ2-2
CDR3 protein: CASSFRLVGHQSSIQYTGELFF

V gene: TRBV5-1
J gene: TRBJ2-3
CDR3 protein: CASTGTSGTTDTQYF

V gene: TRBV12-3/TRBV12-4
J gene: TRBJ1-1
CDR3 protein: CATRPTHTEAFF

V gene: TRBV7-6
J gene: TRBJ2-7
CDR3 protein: CASSPTTFSYEQYF

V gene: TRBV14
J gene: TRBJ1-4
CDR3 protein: CASSQIAGLSEKLFF

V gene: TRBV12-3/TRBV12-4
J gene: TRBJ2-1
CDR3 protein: CASSRLGPEQFF

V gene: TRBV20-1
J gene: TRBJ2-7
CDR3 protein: CSVDGRKSSYEQYF

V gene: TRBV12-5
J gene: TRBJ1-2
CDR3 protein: CASAPPWGTGYTF

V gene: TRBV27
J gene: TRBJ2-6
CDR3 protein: CASSLRTGQAGANVLTF

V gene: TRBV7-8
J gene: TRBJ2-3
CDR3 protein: CASSLVPSGSTDTQYF

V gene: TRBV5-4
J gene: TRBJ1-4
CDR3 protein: CASSLDSGNEKLFF

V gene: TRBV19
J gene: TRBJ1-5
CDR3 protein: CASSMGGEPQHF

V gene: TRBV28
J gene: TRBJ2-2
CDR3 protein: CASSPWRGGTGELFF

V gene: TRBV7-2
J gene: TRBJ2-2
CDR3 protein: CASRRLLVEELFF

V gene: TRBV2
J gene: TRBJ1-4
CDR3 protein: CASNREREKLFF

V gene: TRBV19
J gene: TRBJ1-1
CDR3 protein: CASSAGVRGTEAFF

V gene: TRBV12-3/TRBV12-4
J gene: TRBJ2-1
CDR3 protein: CASNSRTQLFF

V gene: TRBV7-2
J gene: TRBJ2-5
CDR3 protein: CASSLAGQRQETQYF

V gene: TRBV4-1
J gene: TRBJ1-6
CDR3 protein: CASSQDNNSPLHF

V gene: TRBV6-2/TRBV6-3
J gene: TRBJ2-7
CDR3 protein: CASSHRASGSSEQYF

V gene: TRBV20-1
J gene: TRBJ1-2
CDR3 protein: CSGQTGSNGYTF

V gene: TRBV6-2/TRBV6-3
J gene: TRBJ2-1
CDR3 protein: CASSYSLGLAGPYNEQFF

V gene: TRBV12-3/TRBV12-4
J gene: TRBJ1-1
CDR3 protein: CASSPRRGDRGVGPRPNAEAFF

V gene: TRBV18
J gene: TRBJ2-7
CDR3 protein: CASSPLSPGLAGSEQYF

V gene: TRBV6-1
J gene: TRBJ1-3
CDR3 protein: CASREPSGNTIYF

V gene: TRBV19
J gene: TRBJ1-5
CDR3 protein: CASSEWPQHF

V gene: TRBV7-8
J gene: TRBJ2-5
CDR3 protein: CASSLWERVGQETQYF

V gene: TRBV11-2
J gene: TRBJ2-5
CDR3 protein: CASSGTSYQETQYF

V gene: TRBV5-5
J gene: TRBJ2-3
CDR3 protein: CASSSADGGSGDTQYF

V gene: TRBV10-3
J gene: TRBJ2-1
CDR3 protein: CAITNRGLAGVGEQFF

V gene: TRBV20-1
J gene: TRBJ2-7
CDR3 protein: CSTSQGLTYEQYF

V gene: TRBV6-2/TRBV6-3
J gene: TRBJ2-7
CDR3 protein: CASTIARSYEQYF

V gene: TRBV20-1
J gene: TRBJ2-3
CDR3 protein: CSASGGYLADTQYF

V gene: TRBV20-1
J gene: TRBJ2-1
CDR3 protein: CSARGSPEQFF

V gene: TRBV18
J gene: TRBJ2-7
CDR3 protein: CASSPGPSGSYEQYF

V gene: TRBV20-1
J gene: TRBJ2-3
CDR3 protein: CSACGTAPTDTQYF

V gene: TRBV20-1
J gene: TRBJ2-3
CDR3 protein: CSASRRSTDTQYF

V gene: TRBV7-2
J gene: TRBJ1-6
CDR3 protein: CAIWGGSSYNSPLHF

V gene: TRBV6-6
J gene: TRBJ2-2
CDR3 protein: CASSYQTRPTGELFF

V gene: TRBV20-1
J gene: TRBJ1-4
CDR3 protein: CSASNPRRGGEKLFF

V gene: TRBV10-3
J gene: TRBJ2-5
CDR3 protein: CAISESIGSGPQETQYF

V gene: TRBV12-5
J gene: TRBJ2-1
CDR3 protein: CASGTTGTGKFF

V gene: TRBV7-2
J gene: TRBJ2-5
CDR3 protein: CASSVGGSGSQYF

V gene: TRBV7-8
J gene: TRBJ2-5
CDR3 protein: CASSLLRELRHF

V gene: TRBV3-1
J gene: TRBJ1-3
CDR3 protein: CASSQYDDRDHTIYF